This TCR beta chain derives from a study of blood T cell repertoires in COVID-19. For the study at large: Acute and convalescent COVID-19 samples came from the United States, Italy and Spain.

This CDR3 is built from 14 residues. CDR1 MNHEY and CDR2 SMNVEV come from the germline V gene (reference sequence). Trimming pared 4 bases from V and 0 bases from J, leaving 7 bases between. Original handling: Cell counts per sample came from amplifying reference gene primers. The table came from immunoSEQ multiplex PCR; TCRdb's copy has only in-frame clones and leaves some out. That table supplies the V and J calls and clone size; D and trimming were determined from the DNA. The top ten clones hold less than 1.5% of a sample with 150,000 to 200,000 clones, less than 90% of them seen once. Sequencing used PBMCs or T cells enriched from blood (not recorded which). V is TRBV27 and J is TRBJ1-3; D remains unclear. This receptor was identified in a human donor with acute COVID-19. The donor label of this sample is uncertain. This chain's CDR3 is CASSSTISGNTIYF. CDR3 DNA: TGTGCCAGCAGTTCTACCATCTCTGGAAACACCATATATTTT.